This is a list of T cell receptor beta chains from one sample in a study of early T cells in non-severe SARS-CoV-2 infection. TCRdb ran MiXCR on the 5' RACE reads and lists one entry per CDR3 protein. The data contain 98,000 or so distinct CDR3 sequences, 11% of them singletons. The sequencing input was whole blood. These TCRs come from an adult who was a healthcare worker with PCR-confirmed SARS-CoV-2 infection or an uninfected control (not recorded which). The CDR3 runs from the conserved cysteine through the conserved F or W. The order of the fields is D gene, J gene, CDR3 length, clone size, V gene, CDR3 DNA, CDR3 protein. D genes are given only for firm matches. Expanded clones are given a class, and other clones once, few, many or no size at all.

d_call: TRBD1
j_call: TRBJ2-3
cdr3_length: 18
clone_size: few
v_call: TRBV5-4
cdr3_nt: TGTGCCAGCAGCCCCCCGGGACAGGGGGCACGTAGCACAGATACGCAGTATTTT
cdr3_aa: CASSPPGQGARSTDTQYF

d_call: TRBD2
j_call: TRBJ2-2
cdr3_length: 14
clone_size: few
v_call: TRBV28
cdr3_nt: TGTGCCAGCGGCTCTAGCGGGCACACCGGGGAGCTGTTTTTT
cdr3_aa: CASGSSGHTGELFF

d_call: NA
j_call: TRBJ2-1
cdr3_length: 16
clone_size: few
v_call: TRBV4-1
cdr3_nt: TGCGCCAGCAGCCGCGTGGAGGCGGTTCCCTACAATGAGCAGTTCTTC
cdr3_aa: CASSRVEAVPYNEQFF

d_call: NA
j_call: TRBJ2-1
cdr3_length: 13
clone_size: NA
v_call: TRBV7-3
cdr3_nt: TGTGCCAGCAGCTCCTACCGGGGCTATGAGCAGTTCTTC
cdr3_aa: CASSSYRGYEQFF

d_call: NA
j_call: TRBJ1-5
cdr3_length: 15
clone_size: NA
v_call: TRBV20-1
cdr3_nt: TGCAGTGCTAGCGCTAATAACAGGGGCAATCAGCCCCAGCATTTT
cdr3_aa: CSASANNRGNQPQHF

d_call: TRBD1
j_call: TRBJ1-6
cdr3_length: 14
clone_size: few
v_call: TRBV5-6
cdr3_nt: TGTGCCAGCAGCTTCGCAGGGGGAAGTTCACCCCTCCACTTT
cdr3_aa: CASSFAGGSSPLHF

d_call: NA
j_call: TRBJ2-3
cdr3_length: 15
clone_size: NA
v_call: TRBV6-5
cdr3_nt: TGTGCCAGCAGTTACTCAGTCAGGCCCACAGATACGCAGTATTTT
cdr3_aa: CASSYSVRPTDTQYF

d_call: TRBD2
j_call: TRBJ2-7
cdr3_length: 16
clone_size: NA
v_call: TRBV28
cdr3_nt: TGTGCCAGCAGCCCTAACCCGGGACTAGGTCCCTACGAGCAGTACTTC
cdr3_aa: CASSPNPGLGPYEQYF

d_call: NA
j_call: TRBJ1-1
cdr3_length: 15
clone_size: many
v_call: TRBV5-1
cdr3_nt: TGCGCCAGCAGCTTGGCCGGGACACCGGGCAGGGATGCTTTCTTT
cdr3_aa: CASSLAGTPGRDAFF

d_call: NA
j_call: TRBJ2-7
cdr3_length: 14
clone_size: NA
v_call: TRBV5-1
cdr3_nt: TGCGCCAGCAGCTCCTACGGGAAGCCCTACGAGCAGTACTTC
cdr3_aa: CASSSYGKPYEQYF

d_call: NA
j_call: TRBJ2-1
cdr3_length: 14
clone_size: many
v_call: TRBV20-1
cdr3_nt: TGCAGTGCTCAGAGACTAGTTTATGGGGATGAGCAGTTCTTC
cdr3_aa: CSAQRLVYGDEQFF

d_call: NA
j_call: TRBJ1-2
cdr3_length: 11
clone_size: many
v_call: TRBV23-1
cdr3_nt: TGCCTTGCATACGTTTACTATGGCTACACCTTC
cdr3_aa: CLAYVYYGYTF

d_call: NA
j_call: TRBJ1-1
cdr3_length: 13
clone_size: NA
v_call: TRBV18
cdr3_nt: TGTGCCAGCTCACCGGTAGGGTATACTGAAGCTTTCTTT
cdr3_aa: CASSPVGYTEAFF

d_call: TRBD2
j_call: TRBJ2-1
cdr3_length: 11
clone_size: many
v_call: TRBV11-2
cdr3_nt: TGTGCCAGCAGCTTAACGGGAGGGCCGTTCTTC
cdr3_aa: CASSLTGGPFF

d_call: NA
j_call: TRBJ2-5
cdr3_length: 11
clone_size: NA
v_call: TRBV19
cdr3_nt: TGTGCCAGTAGTTCCGCAGAGACCCAGTACTTC
cdr3_aa: CASSSAETQYF